This TCR beta chain derives from a study of cytomegalovirus exposure and HLA in healthy donors. Study details: Caucasian-associated ancestry cluster membership applied to about 83% of approximately 420 genotyped donors. Study-level findings and limits: Researchers reported in a later analysis that common viral pathogens appeared linked to several top clusters. HLA alleles were associated with 16,951 TCR beta sequences in a later analysis at 0.05 false discovery rate.

Details on this clone: Its antigen is unidentified.

Vbeta (60) and Jbeta (13) primers were used in the PCR. Clones were sequenced by immunoSEQ multiplex PCR, and TCRdb holds only the in-frame ones, with some missing. This sample has approximately 100,000 clones, with less than 80% found just once. Germline CDR1 reads LGHNA; CDR2 reads YNFKEQ. This CDR3 is built from 21 residues. Trimming cost V 4 bases and J 3 bases; bases outside gene matches: 23. The source is a man aged 55 to 69 in good health and CMV-seronegative. What was sequenced was PBMCs. The chain joins TRBV4-2 to TRBJ2-7, with 11 bases aligning to TRBD1. The CDR3 sequence is CASSRTGGPLLAGIRNYEQYF. The CDR3 nucleotides are TGTGCCAGCAGCCGGACAGGGGGCCCCCTCCTAGCGGGGATAAGAAACTACGAGCAGTACTTC.